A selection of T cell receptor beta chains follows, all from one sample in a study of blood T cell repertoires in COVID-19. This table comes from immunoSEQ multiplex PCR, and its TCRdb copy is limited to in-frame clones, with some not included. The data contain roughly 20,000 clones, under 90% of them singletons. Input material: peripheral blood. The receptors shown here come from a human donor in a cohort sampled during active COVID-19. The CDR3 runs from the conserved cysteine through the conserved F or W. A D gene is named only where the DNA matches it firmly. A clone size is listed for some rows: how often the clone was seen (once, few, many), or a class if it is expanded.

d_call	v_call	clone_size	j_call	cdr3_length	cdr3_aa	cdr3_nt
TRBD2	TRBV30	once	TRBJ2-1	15	CAWGLAETPYNEQFF	TGTGCCTGGGGACTAGCGGAGACTCCCTACAATGAGCAGTTCTTC
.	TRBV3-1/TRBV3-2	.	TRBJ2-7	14	CASSRTGSGSEQYF	TGTGCCAGCAGTCGTACAGGGTCTGGGAGCGAGCAGTACTTC
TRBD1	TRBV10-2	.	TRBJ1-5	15	CASRTTGGGNQPQHF	TGCGCCAGCAGGACCACAGGGGGCGGCAATCAGCCCCAGCATTTT
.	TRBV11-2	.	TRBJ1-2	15	CASSLDHAGIYGYTF	TGTGCCAGCAGCTTAGATCACGCAGGAATTTATGGCTACACCTTC
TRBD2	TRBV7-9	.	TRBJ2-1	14	CASQVGTSDNEQFF	TGTGCCAGCCAAGTGGGGACTAGCGACAATGAGCAGTTCTTC
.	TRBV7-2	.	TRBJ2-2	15	CASSLLGANTGELFF	TGTGCCAGCAGCTTATTGGGGGCCAACACCGGGGAGCTGTTTTTT
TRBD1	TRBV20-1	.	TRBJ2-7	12	CSAGDRGDEQYF	TGCAGTGCTGGTGACAGGGGGGACGAGCAGTACTTC
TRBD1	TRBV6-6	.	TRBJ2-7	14	CASTSTGPYYEQYF	TGTGCCAGCACCTCGACAGGGCCATACTACGAGCAGTACTTC
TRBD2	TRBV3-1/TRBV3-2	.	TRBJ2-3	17	CASSQDKGLADTDTQYF	TGTGCCAGCAGCCAAGATAAAGGACTAGCGGACACAGATACGCAGTATTTT
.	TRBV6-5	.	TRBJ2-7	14	CASSYSPRAYEQYF	TGTGCCAGCAGTTACTCGCCCAGGGCCTACGAGCAGTACTTC
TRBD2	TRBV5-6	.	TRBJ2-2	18	CASSLRGLAHFNTGELFF	TGTGCCAGCAGCTTGAGGGGACTAGCGCACTTCAACACCGGGGAGCTGTTTTTT
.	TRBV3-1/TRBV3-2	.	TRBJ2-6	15	CASSQSDSGANVLTF	TGTGCCAGCAGCCAAAGCGATTCTGGGGCCAACGTCCTGACTTTC
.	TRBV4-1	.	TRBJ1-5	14	CASSPGETNQPQHF	TGCGCCAGCAGCCCCGGAGAGACCAATCAGCCCCAGCATTTT
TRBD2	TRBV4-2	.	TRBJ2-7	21	CASSQGGQGGFVSREGLEQYF	TGTGCCAGCAGCCAAGGGGGACAAGGAGGGTTTGTTTCGCGGGAGGGCCTCGAGCAGTACTTC
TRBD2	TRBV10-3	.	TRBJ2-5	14	CAIGTSGSFGTQYF	TGTGCCATCGGGACTAGCGGGAGCTTTGGGACCCAGTACTTC
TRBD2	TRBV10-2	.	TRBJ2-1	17	CASSAPATSGSLHEQFF	TGCGCCAGCAGTGCCCCCGCGACTAGCGGGAGTTTACATGAGCAGTTCTTC
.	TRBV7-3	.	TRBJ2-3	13	CASSLSLADTQYF	TGTGCCAGCAGCTTATCGCTAGCAGATACGCAGTATTTT
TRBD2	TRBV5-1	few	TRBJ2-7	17	CASSLVLAGGMPYEQYF	TGCGCCAGCAGCTTGGTCCTAGCGGGAGGGATGCCCTACGAGCAGTACTTC
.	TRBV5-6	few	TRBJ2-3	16	CASSFRGSGFADTQYF	TGTGCCAGCAGCTTTAGGGGGAGTGGTTTCGCAGATACGCAGTATTTT
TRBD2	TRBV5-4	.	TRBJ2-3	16	CASSLEASGLTDTQYF	TGTGCCAGCAGCTTGGAGGCTAGCGGTCTCACAGATACGCAGTATTTT
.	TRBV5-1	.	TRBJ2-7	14	CASSSLTGSYEQYF	TGCGCCAGCAGTTCCTTGACAGGCTCCTACGAGCAGTACTTC
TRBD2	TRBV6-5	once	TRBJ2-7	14	CASSPTWGRVEQYF	TGTGCCAGCAGCCCAACGTGGGGGAGGGTCGAGCAGTACTTC
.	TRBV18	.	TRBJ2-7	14	CASSPTPRAYEQYF	TGTGCCAGCTCACCCACGCCGCGCGCATACGAGCAGTACTTC
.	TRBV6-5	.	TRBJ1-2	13	CASRRQANYGYTF	TGTGCCAGCAGACGACAGGCTAACTATGGCTACACCTTC
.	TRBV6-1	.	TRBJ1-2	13	CASSEKGSHGYTF	TGTGCCAGCAGTGAAAAAGGGAGCCATGGCTACACCTTC
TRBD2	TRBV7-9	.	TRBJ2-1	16	CASSLALAGTYNEQFF	TGTGCCAGCAGCTTGGCACTAGCGGGAACCTACAATGAGCAGTTCTTC
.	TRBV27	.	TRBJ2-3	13	CASTDRFTDTQYF	TGTGCCAGCACTGACAGGTTCACAGATACGCAGTATTTT
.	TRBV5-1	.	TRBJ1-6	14	CASSLAGINSPLHF	TGCGCCAGCAGCTTGGCAGGGATCAATTCACCCCTCCACTTT
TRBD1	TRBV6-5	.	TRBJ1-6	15	CASSQDRPVGSPLHF	TGTGCCAGCAGTCAGGACAGGCCAGTAGGCTCACCCCTCCACTTT
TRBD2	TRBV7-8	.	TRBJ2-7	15	CASSLTIAGSYEQYF	TGTGCCAGCAGCTTAACGATAGCGGGAAGCTACGAGCAGTACTTC
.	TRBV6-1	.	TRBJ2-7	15	CASSEAATFSYEQYF	TGTGCCAGCAGTGAAGCTGCGACTTTCTCCTACGAGCAGTACTTC
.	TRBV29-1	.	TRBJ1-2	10	CSVENNGYTF	TGCAGCGTTGAAAACAATGGCTACACCTTC
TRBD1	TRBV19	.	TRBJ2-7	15	CASSAGTGLDYEQYF	TGTGCCAGTAGCGCGGGGACAGGGTTAGACTACGAGCAGTACTTC
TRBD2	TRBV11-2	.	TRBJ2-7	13	CASRLAGIYEQYF	TGTGCCAGCAGACTAGCGGGTATCTACGAGCAGTACTTC
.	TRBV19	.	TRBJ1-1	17	CASSQPLRTVGGTEAFF	TGTGCCAGTAGTCAACCACTGCGGACAGTTGGGGGCACTGAAGCTTTCTTT
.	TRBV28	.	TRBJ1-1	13	CASTSQGGTEAFF	TGTGCCAGCACCTCACAGGGAGGGACTGAAGCTTTCTTT
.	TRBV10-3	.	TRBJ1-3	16	CAISDKSKQSGNTIYF	TGTGCCATCAGTGATAAGTCTAAACAGTCTGGAAACACCATATATTTT
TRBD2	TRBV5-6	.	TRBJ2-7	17	CASNFGLAGPPSYEQYF	TGTGCCAGCAACTTTGGACTAGCGGGACCCCCCTCCTACGAGCAGTACTTC
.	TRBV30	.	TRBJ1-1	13	CAWGLSPNTEAFF	TGTGCCTGGGGCCTCAGTCCTAACACTGAAGCTTTCTTT
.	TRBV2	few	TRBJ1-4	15	CASRADRGESEKLFF	TGTGCCAGCAGGGCCGACCGGGGGGAGTCCGAAAAACTGTTTTTT
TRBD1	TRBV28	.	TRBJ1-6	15	CASRDRQGVYSPLHF	TGTGCCAGCAGAGACAGACAGGGGGTTTATTCACCCCTCCACTTT
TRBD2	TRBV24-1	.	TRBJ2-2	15	CATSDLGRGTGELFF	TGTGCCACCAGTGATTTGGGGAGGGGCACCGGGGAGCTGTTTTTT
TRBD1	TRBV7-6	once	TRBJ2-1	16	CASSLRDRGYNNEQFF	TGTGCCAGCAGCTTACGGGACAGGGGGTACAACAATGAGCAGTTCTTC
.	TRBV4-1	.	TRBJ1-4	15	CASSQVAGISEKLFF	TGCGCCAGCAGCCAAGTGGCAGGGATCAGTGAAAAACTGTTTTTT
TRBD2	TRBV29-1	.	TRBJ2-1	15	CSVGGTGLAANEQFF	TGCAGCGTTGGAGGCACCGGACTAGCCGCCAATGAGCAGTTCTTC
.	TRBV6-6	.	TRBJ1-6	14	CASSPRRGDSPLHF	TGTGCCAGCAGTCCCCGCCGCGGCGATTCACCCCTCCACTTT